What follows describes a single T cell receptor (delta chain). In its sample, this clone was seen a few times. Its binding antigen is unknown. Only one base separates this from a far larger clonotype, so it likely reflects a read error. The data were taken from a study of delta chain sequences of gamma delta T cells (dated by TCRdb to about 2017). The library was built by means of 5' RACE. The reads were generated on an Illumina MiSeq. The public reads were reprocessed by TCRdb using CATT, and rows of matching DNA were later combined. The sample table records thousands of delta-chain clones; 25% to 35% of these occur just once. Clones ranked in the top ten supply 17% of the sample. The receptor was derived from a human donor in good health. Sequencing was carried out using either unsorted cells or a sorted T cell fraction (not recorded which).

The nucleotides read TGTGCCCGTGACACCTGGGACACCCGACAGATGTTTTTC. This yields the protein CARDTWDTRQMFF. The V and J genes are TRDV2 and TRDJ3; no confident D gene assignment can be made. Looking up the germline V gene yields CDR1 GEAIGNYY and CDR2 EKD. From the cysteine up to the phenylalanine, the CDR3 has a length of 13 residues. The CDR3 DNA has 39 bases and is translated from base 1.